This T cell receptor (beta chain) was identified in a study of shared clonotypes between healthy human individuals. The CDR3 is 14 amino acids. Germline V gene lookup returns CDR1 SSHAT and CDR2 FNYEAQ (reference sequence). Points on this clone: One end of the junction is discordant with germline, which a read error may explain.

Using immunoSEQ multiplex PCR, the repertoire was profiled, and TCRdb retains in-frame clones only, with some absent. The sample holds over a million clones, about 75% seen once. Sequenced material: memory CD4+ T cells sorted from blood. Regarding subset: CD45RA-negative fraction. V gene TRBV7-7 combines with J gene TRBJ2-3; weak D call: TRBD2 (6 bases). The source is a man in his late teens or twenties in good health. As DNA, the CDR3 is TGTGCTAGCAGCTTATCGGGAGCCACAGATACGCAGTATTTT. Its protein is CASSLSGATDTQYF.